The subject of this entry is one T cell receptor (beta chain). Using its own MiXCR run on the reads, TCRdb lists one record per CDR3 protein. The sample has approximately 490,000 distinct CDR3 sequences, approximately 10% seen once; the top ten hold roughly a tenth. This sample stems from a study of T cell repertoires in cytomegalovirus infection. There are 14 residues in the CDR3. Trimming took off 6 bases at V and 4 bases at J, with 15 bases between the two ends. Germline CDR1 MNHEY, CDR2 SVGAGI. The chain combines TRBV6-5 with TRBJ1-1, with D uncertain. Sequences were obtained from PBMCs. This clonotype originated in a human donor in good health (CMV status not recorded). Some clones in this sample may be carry-over from other donors' samples. As DNA, the CDR3 is TGTGCCAGCAGGGGATCGGGTCCTGGCACTGAAGCTTTCTTT. Its translation: CASRGSGPGTEAFF.